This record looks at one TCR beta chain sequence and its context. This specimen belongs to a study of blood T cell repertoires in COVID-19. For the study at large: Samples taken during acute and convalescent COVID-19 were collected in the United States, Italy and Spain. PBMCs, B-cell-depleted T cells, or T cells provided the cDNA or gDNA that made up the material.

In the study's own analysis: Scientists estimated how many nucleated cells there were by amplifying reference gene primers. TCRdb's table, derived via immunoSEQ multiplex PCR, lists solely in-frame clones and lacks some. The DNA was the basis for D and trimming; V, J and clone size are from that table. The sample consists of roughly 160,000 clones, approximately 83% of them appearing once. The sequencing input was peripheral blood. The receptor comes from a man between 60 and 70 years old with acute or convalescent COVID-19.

The CDR3 DNA reads as TGTGCCAGTAGTATAGATAGACAGGGGGCAGGTGGGGCCAACGTCCTGACTTTC. Encoded protein: CASSIDRQGAGGANVLTF. The J gene is TRBJ2-6, the V gene TRBV19; TRBD1 agrees at 10 bases. J gave up 3 bases and V 0 bases, and 5 bases lay outside the gene matches. Germline V lookup: CDR1 LNHDA, CDR2 SQIVND (reference sequence). The CDR3 loop spans 18 amino acids. Looking up the rest from reference TRBV19 and TRBJ2-6 gives the full variable domain: DGGITQSPKYLFRKEGQNVTLSCEQNLNHDAMYWYRQDPGQGLRLIYYSQIVNDFQKGDIAEGYSVSREKKESFPLTVTSAQKNPTAFYLCASSIDRQGAGGANVLTFGAGSRLTVL.